Listed here are 10 T cell receptor beta chains from one sample, sequenced in a study of cytomegalovirus exposure and HLA in healthy donors (dated by TCRdb to about 2017). The protocol used for the library was the immunoSEQ multiplex PCR assay. The multiplex PCR relied on a mix of 60 forward primers for TCR Vbeta segments and 13 reverse primers for TCR Jbeta segments. TCRdb mirrors the immuneACCESS table, restricted to in-frame sequences. Some clones are absent from its copies; in checked studies, under half trace to an unresolved V gene, and the reason for the others is unknown. This sample is represented by approximately 130,000 clones; 80% of them were singletons. The ten largest make up about 4% of the sample. What was sequenced was PBMCs. These receptors originate from a woman aged 40 to 50 in good health and CMV-seronegative.

The rearrangement uses TRBV9 and TRBJ2-3; D unresolved. The CDR3 covers 13 residues. Looked up from germline, CDR1 is SGDLS and CDR2 is YYNGEE. Trimming shortened V by 4 bases and J by 1 base, and 7 bases separated the two germline ends. This chain's CDR3 is CASSSQGTDTQYF. In nucleotides, the CDR3 is TGTGCCAGCAGCTCACAAGGCACAGATACGCAGTATTTT.

V usage is TRBV27 and J usage is TRBJ2-1, with 8 nucleotides matching TRBD2. Unmatched junction bases numbered 3, after V lost 0 bases and J lost 2 bases. Germline lookup yields CDR1 MNHEY and CDR2 SMNVEV (reference sequence). CDR3 size: 16 residues. The CDR3 region is CASSLSSGRTYNEQFF. Here the CDR3 DNA reads TGTGCCAGCAGTTTATCGAGCGGGAGAACCTACAATGAGCAGTTCTTC.

The chain recombines TRBV15 with TRBJ2-1; a possible D gene is TRBD2 (6 bases). In germline, CDR1 is LNHNV, CDR2 YYDKDF (reference sequence). V lost 0 bases and J 7 bases, leaving 16 bases between the germline ends. CDR3 length: 16 residues. CDR3 bases: TGTGCCACCAGCAGAGATCTGGGGGGAACCGCTAATGAGCAGTTCTTC. This gives the protein CATSRDLGGTANEQFF.

The chain has TRBV6-1 and TRBJ1-1, with a possible D match to TRBD1 (5 bases). The germline V gene encodes CDR1 MNHNS and CDR2 SASEGT. This CDR3 contains 14 residues. V gave up 3 bases and J gave up 1 base, with 9 bases separating them. For the CDR3, the DNA is TGTGCCAGCAGTGAGAATAGGGGGAACACTGAAGCTTTCTTT. As protein: CASSENRGNTEAFF.

The J gene is TRBJ1-6, the V gene TRBV9; D call uncertain. Germline-derived CDR1 and CDR2 are SGDLS and YYNGEE. Between the trimmed V and J ends, which lost 4 bases and 6 bases, there was a span of 14 bases. The length of the CDR3 is 15 residues. In nucleotides, the CDR3 is TGTGCCAGCAGCCCCGAGCAGTGGAGTAATTCACCCCTCCACTTT. Amino acid sequence: CASSPEQWSNSPLHF. The variable domain in full, with the rest retrieved from reference TRBV9 and TRBJ1-6, is DSGVTQTPKHLITATGQRVTLRCSPRSGDLSVYWYQQSLDQGLQFLIQYYNGEERAKGNILERFSAQQFPDLHSELNLSSLELGDSALYFCASSPEQWSNSPLHFGNGTRLTVT.

The sample holds a few counts of this clone. The V gene is TRBV6-4, the J gene TRBJ2-3; a possible D gene is TRBD1 (6 bases). This CDR3 is built from 15 residues. Germline V gives CDR1 MRHNA, CDR2 SNTAGT. V was cut by 3 bases and J by 7 bases, with 17 bases left in between. CDR3 sequence reads: CASSEDRSPVNTQYF. Here the CDR3 DNA reads TGTGCCAGCAGTGAAGACAGGTCGCCCGTTAATACGCAGTATTTT.

Only a few counts were recorded for this clone. The V and J genes are TRBV4-2 and TRBJ1-5, with D possibly being TRBD1 (5 bases). V was clipped by 1 base and J by 4 bases, with 11 bases between them. Germline CDR1 and CDR2: LGHNA and YNFKEQ. The CDR3 spans 15 residues. In DNA, the CDR3 is TGTGCCAGCAGCCAAGTGGCGGCAGGGAATCAGCCCCAGCATTTT. Amino acids: CASSQVAAGNQPQHF.

The sample holds a few counts of this clone. In nucleotides, the CDR3 is TGCGCCAGCAGCCAAGAGTACAGGATTAATACGCAGTATTTT. It encodes CASSQEYRINTQYF. The chain recombines TRBV4-1 with TRBJ2-3, with D possibly TRBD1 on 5 matching bases. The CDR3 is 14 amino acids. V was pared by 0 bases and J by 7 bases, with 11 bases between. Germline V gene lookup returns CDR1 MGHRA and CDR2 YSYEKL.

This clone was observed a few times. The V call is TRBV4-1, the J call TRBJ1-5; D not resolved. From germline, CDR1 is MGHRA and CDR2 YSYEKL. CDR3 size: 13 residues. Trimming removed 3 bases at V and 3 bases at J, with 6 bases between. CDR3 region: CASSHGNNQPQHF. DNA for the CDR3: TGCGCCAGCAGCCATGGCAACAATCAGCCCCAGCATTTT.

This chain uses TRBV7-2 with TRBJ1-6; 11 bases map to TRBD1. The junction had 6 bases not matched to a gene; V was cut back by 5 bases and J by 9 bases. Germline V gene sequence: CDR1 SGHTA, CDR2 FQGNSA. The CDR3 totals 15 residues. CDR3 loop: CASSLRDRGSSPLHF. CDR3 sequence (DNA): TGTGCCAGCAGCCTCCGGGACAGGGGGAGTTCACCCCTCCACTTT.